Following are 13 T cell receptor beta chains from one sample sequenced in a study of control samples from healthy donors and cancer patients. Assay used: immunoSEQ multiplex PCR; TCRdb lists only in-frame clones, some missing. The sample consists of around 93,000 clones, around nine tenths of them appearing once. The material sequenced was blood. The receptors derive from a human donor in good health. The donor label of this sample is uncertain.

J is TRBJ2-5 and V is TRBV19, with 7 bases lining up with TRBD1. CDR3 length equals 16 residues. Per germline, CDR1 LNHDA and CDR2 SQIVND (reference sequence). The V segment lost 4 bases and the J segment 5 bases; nucleotides outside the gene matches: 13. The CDR3 loop is CASSRHIRQGWETQYF. The CDR3 DNA reads TGTGCCAGTAGTAGACATATTCGACAGGGATGGGAGACCCAGTACTTC.

The chain recombines TRBV7-8 with TRBJ1-1; D ambiguous. Germline CDR1 is SGHVS and CDR2 is FQNEAQ. Trimming took 1 base from V and 6 from J, leaving 12 bases between them. The CDR3 sequence is 14 residues long. The CDR3 here is CASSLVSSRAEAFF. The CDR3 DNA reads TGTGCCAGCAGCTTAGTATCCTCGAGGGCTGAAGCTTTCTTT.

The CDR3 DNA is TGTGCCAGCAGCGTAGGTGGTATCTCCTACAATGAGCAGTTCTTC. Residues: CASSVGGISYNEQFF. This rearrangement joins TRBV9 to TRBJ2-1; the D is unclear. V was cut by 0 bases and J by 0 bases, with 7 bases left in between. Per germline, CDR1 SGDLS and CDR2 YYNGEE. This CDR3 has 15 residues.

A few counts support this clone. The chain is built from TRBV6-4 and TRBJ1-5; D call uncertain. Germline CDR1 reads MRHNA; CDR2 reads SNTAGT. CDR3 length: 13 amino acids. The V end lost 3 bases, the J end lost 7 bases, and 10 bases lay between the germline ends. The CDR3 spells CASSEAPEQPQHF. The CDR3 DNA sequence: TGTGCCAGCAGTGAGGCACCGGAACAGCCCCAGCATTTT.

Comment on this clone: This same CDR3 is encoded by further DNA sequences in the sample. The chain carries TRBV30 and TRBJ1-1, with D hard to call. Germline V gene data show CDR1 as GTSNPN and CDR2 as SVGIG (reference sequence). The V end lost 2 bases, the J end lost 0 bases, and 4 bases lay between the germline ends. This CDR3 has 12 amino acids. CDR3 coding DNA: TGTGCCTGGAGTCCTGTGAACACTGAAGCTTTCTTT. Its translation: CAWSPVNTEAFF.

This clone was observed a handful of times. CDR3 nucleotide sequence: TGCGCCAGCAGCAGGGAAAGGGACAGGGGTCCTGGCTACACCTTC. Translating gives CASSRERDRGPGYTF. The chain recombines TRBV5-1 with TRBJ1-2, with 10 nucleotides matching TRBD1. J gave up 7 bases and V 4 bases, and 10 bases lay outside the gene matches. The germline V gene has CDR1 SGHRS and CDR2 YFSETQ. This CDR3 has 15 amino acids. The variable domain in full, with the rest retrieved from reference TRBV5-1 and TRBJ1-2, is KAGVTQTPRYLIKTRGQQVTLSCSPISGHRSVSWYQQTPGQGLQFLFEYFSETQRNKGNFPGRFSGRQFSNSRSEMNVSTLELGDSALYLCASSRERDRGPGYTFGSGTRLTVV.

The chain joins TRBV5-1 to TRBJ2-7; D not resolved. CDR3 length equals 13 residues. Germline V lookup: CDR1 SGHRS, CDR2 YFSETQ. V was clipped by 4 bases and J by 3 bases, with 11 bases between them. The CDR3 bases are TGCGCCAGCAGCCTCGGGTCACTCTACGAGCAGTACTTC. Its translation is CASSLGSLYEQYF.

This chain joins TRBV19 and TRBJ2-2, with D tentatively TRBD1 (6 bases). Trimming took 6 bases from V and 3 from J, leaving 8 bases between them. CDR1 and CDR2 (germline): LNHDA, SQIVND (reference sequence). This CDR3 has 13 residues. For the CDR3, the DNA is TGTGCCAGTAGGAACAGGGACACCGGGGAGCTGTTTTTT. Translation: CASRNRDTGELFF.

DNA of the CDR3: TGTGCCAGCAGACGAATCTCTGGAAACACCATATATTTT. Its protein product is CASRRISGNTIYF. V usage is TRBV21-1 and J usage is TRBJ1-3. TRBV21-1 is a known pseudogene. The CDR3 runs 13 residues.

The chain joins TRBV6-5 to TRBJ1-4; a possible D gene is TRBD1 (5 bases). Germline CDR1 is MNHEY and CDR2 is SVGAGI. CDR3 length equals 15 residues. V gave up 6 bases and J gave up 7 bases, with 18 bases separating them. This CDR3 is CASRTGRVEGEKLFF. The CDR3 region has the DNA TGTGCCAGCAGGACGGGACGAGTGGAGGGTGAAAAACTGTTTTTT.

The rearrangement joins TRBV6-1 to TRBJ1-2; possible D gene TRBD1, 5 bases. The CDR3 contains 12 residues. Germline CDR1 reads MNHNS; CDR2 reads SASEGT. The V end was cut by 5 bases, the J end by 3 bases, with 7 bases between. CDR3 loop: CASSPTDYGYTF. The CDR3 DNA reads TGTGCCAGCAGTCCGACAGACTATGGCTACACCTTC.

V gene TRBV19 combines with J gene TRBJ1-5; perhaps TRBD1 as D (6 bases). The CDR3 runs to 15 residues. Trimming took off 7 bases at V and 2 bases at J, with 15 bases between the two ends. Germline assignment: CDR1 LNHDA and CDR2 SQIVND (reference sequence). CDR3 sequence (DNA): TGTGCCAGTAAATCGGGGGCGCGGGGCAATCAGCCCCAGCATTTT. Amino acid sequence: CASKSGARGNQPQHF.

The V call is TRBV6-1, the J call TRBJ1-1; D call uncertain. This CDR3 contains 14 residues. Germline V gene data show CDR1 as MNHNS and CDR2 as SASEGT. With 2 bases removed from V and 1 base from J, the gap between germline ends came to 8 bases. The CDR3, as DNA: TGTGCCAGCAGTGAATTGGGTCCGAACACTGAAGCTTTCTTT. Its translation: CASSELGPNTEAFF.